These 6 T cell receptor beta chains share one sample of origin, sequenced in a study of T cell responses to AZD1222 COVID-19 vaccine. TCRdb's copy holds only in-frame clones and misses some; the assay was immunoSEQ multiplex PCR. The data contain around 100,000 clones, about 90% of them singletons. The specimen comprised peripheral blood, sampled on day 0 of AZD1222 vaccination. The receptors were gathered from an adult in good health.

This chain joins TRBV7-9 and TRBJ1-1; possibly TRBD1 for D (5 bases). This CDR3 region has 14 residues. The V end was cut by 4 bases, the J end by 11 bases, with 20 bases between. CDR1 is SEHNR, CDR2 FQNEAQ, per germline (reference sequence). The CDR3 sequence: CASSSQWIQASAFF. CDR3 in DNA: TGTGCCAGCAGCTCACAGTGGATACAGGCCTCGGCTTTCTTT. The entire variable domain, with the rest obtained from reference TRBV7-9 and TRBJ1-1, is as follows: DTGVSQNPRHKITKRGQNVTFRCDPISEHNRLYWYRQTLGQGPEFLTYFQNEAQLEKSRLLSDRFSAERPKGSFSTLEIQRTEQGDSAMYLCASSSQWIQASAFFGQGTRLTVV.

The chain combines TRBV6-2 or TRBV6-3 with TRBJ1-4; maybe TRBD1 (6 bases). CDR1 is MNHEY, CDR2 SVGEGT, per germline. CDR3 length: 14 amino acids. Deletions cut 2 bases from V and 7 bases from J, with 11 bases between. The CDR3 loop is CASSYRGGVEKLFF. For the CDR3, the DNA is TGTGCCAGCAGTTACAGGGGGGGAGTTGAAAAACTGTTTTTT.

The chain uses TRBV28 and TRBJ1-3; 7 bases are shared with TRBD1. Losses at the gene ends were 5 bases for V and 0 bases for J; bases not matched to a gene: 1. The CDR3 runs 14 residues. Germline V gene sequence: CDR1 MDHEN, CDR2 SYDVKM. The CDR3 sequence: CASSRQGSGNTIYF. CDR3 sequence (DNA): TGTGCCAGCAGTCGACAGGGCTCTGGAAACACCATATATTTT.

The chain joins TRBV18 to TRBJ1-1, with TRBD1 as a possible D gene (6 bases). CDR3 length: 16 residues. Germline V lookup: CDR1 KGHSH, CDR2 LQKENI. V was shortened by 4 bases and J by 3 bases, with 18 bases between the two germline ends. The CDR3 protein is CASSLMTGRADTEAFF. For the CDR3, the DNA is TGTGCCAGCTCACTCATGACAGGTCGGGCGGACACTGAAGCTTTCTTT.

This clone has more than one count but fewer than ten. V and J are TRBV6-1 and TRBJ2-7, with 7 positions matching TRBD2. CDR3 length: 18 amino acids. Trimming removed 0 bases from V and 0 bases from J; junction bases left unmatched: 11. CDR1 is MNHNS and CDR2 is SASEGT in the germline V gene. The CDR3 reads CASSEATLGQRDSYEQYF. The CDR3 DNA is TGTGCCAGCAGTGAAGCCACTTTGGGCCAGCGGGACTCCTACGAGCAGTACTTC.

This chain connects TRBV28 to TRBJ1-2; TRBD1 agrees at 10 bases. V lost 0 bases, J lost 8 bases, and 3 bases stayed unmatched. The germline V gene has CDR1 MDHEN and CDR2 SYDVKM. The length of the CDR3 is 14 residues. This CDR3 is CASSLWTGGVGYTF. The CDR3 DNA reads as TGTGCCAGCAGTTTATGGACAGGGGGCGTAGGCTACACCTTC.